This is a list of T cell receptor beta chains from one sample in a study of T cells after yellow fever vaccination. TCRdb reprocessed the 5' RACE reads with MiXCR, giving one entry per CDR3 protein. The repertoire holds about 320,000 distinct CDR3 sequences, with around 11% as singletons. Sequencing was performed on CD4+ T cells sorted from PBMCs, taken 45 days after the yellow fever booster vaccination. Every receptor here comes from a man aged 18-30 years who received the YFV17D yellow fever vaccine. CDR3s include the opening cysteine and the closing phenylalanine or tryptophan. A D gene is named only where the DNA matches it firmly. A row's size may be missing; if present it is once, few, many or a size class.

D gene,clone size,J gene,V gene,CDR3 DNA,CDR3 protein
TRBD2,-,TRBJ2-1,TRBV4-3,TGCGCCAGCAGCCAAGATTACAAAGCGGGGTATGAGCAGTTCTTC,CASSQDYKAGYEQFF
-,few,TRBJ1-5,TRBV20-1,TGCAGTGCTAGGGTCAGCGCTAGGGGAAGCAATCAGCCCCAGCATTTT,CSARVSARGSNQPQHF
-,few,TRBJ2-3,TRBV24-1,TGTGCCACCAGTGATTCCGGCTTGCGGGGAAGCACAGATACGCAGTATTTT,CATSDSGLRGSTDTQYF
-,few,TRBJ1-2,TRBV2,TGTGCCAGCAGTGAAGTTGGGGGGACCTATGGCTACACCTTC,CASSEVGGTYGYTF
-,many,TRBJ1-1,TRBV7-6,TGTGCCAGCAGCTTAAGTATGAGGGGAGGTGAAGCTTTCTTT,CASSLSMRGGEAFF
-,few,TRBJ1-5,TRBV28,TGTGCCAGCAGTTTAGGGGGCAGGAAGTTTAGCAGCAATCAGCCCCAGCATTTT,CASSLGGRKFSSNQPQHF
-,-,TRBJ2-1,TRBV6-2/TRBV6-3,TGTGCCAGCAGTTACGGTATGGAACGGGAGCAGTTCTTC,CASSYGMEREQFF
-,-,TRBJ1-3,TRBV4-3,TGCGCCAGCAGCCAAGAAAGGAGCTCTGGAAACACCATATATTTT,CASSQERSSGNTIYF
-,many,TRBJ2-5,TRBV7-6,TGTGCCAGCAGCCTCCACGACGGACAAGAGACCCAGTACTTC,CASSLHDGQETQYF
-,-,TRBJ1-6,TRBV7-2,TGTGCCAGCAGCCTTCAGGAGGGGAATTCACCCCTCCACTTT,CASSLQEGNSPLHF
-,-,TRBJ1-5,TRBV25-1,TGTGCCAGCAGTACAATGAATAGCAATCAGCCCCAGCATTTT,CASSTMNSNQPQHF
-,few,TRBJ2-7,TRBV7-2,TGTGCCAGCAGCTTCCCGGGGGTAGTAGACCAGTACTTC,CASSFPGVVDQYF
-,few,TRBJ1-1,TRBV6-4,TGTGCCAGCAGTGAGGAGGGGAGGATCACTGAAGCTTTCTTT,CASSEEGRITEAFF
-,-,TRBJ2-2,TRBV20-1,TGCAGTGCTAGAGATTCCACCACCGCCGGGGAGCTGTTTTTT,CSARDSTTAGELFF
TRBD1,few,TRBJ1-1,TRBV20-1,TGCAGTGCTAGGGGGACAGGGGTTGAGACTGAAGCTTTCTTT,CSARGTGVETEAFF
-,-,TRBJ1-1,TRBV6-5,TGTGCCAGCACCCGAGGCTCGGAGGGTGCGACTGAAGCTTTCTTT,CASTRGSEGATEAFF
-,few,TRBJ2-2,TRBV14,TGTGCCAGCAGTCTCCTAGAGACCGGGGAGCTGTTTTTT,CASSLLETGELFF
-,few,TRBJ1-5,TRBV10-1,TGCGCCAGCAGTGACCCCGGGAGTAATAGCAATCAGCCCCAGCATTTT,CASSDPGSNSNQPQHF
-,few,TRBJ2-6,TRBV10-3,TGTGCCATCAGTGGCTATTCCTCTGGGGCCAACGTCCTGACTTTC,CAISGYSSGANVLTF
TRBD1,-,TRBJ2-7,TRBV5-1,TGCGCCAGCAGCTCGCCGGACAGGGGGGCCTACGAGCAGTACTTC,CASSSPDRGAYEQYF
-,-,TRBJ2-3,TRBV30,TGTGCCTGGAGTAATAGCGAGGCGCAGTATTTT,CAWSNSEAQYF
-,-,TRBJ2-3,TRBV18,TGTGCCAGCTCACGGGCGGGCACAGATACGCAGTATTTT,CASSRAGTDTQYF
-,few,TRBJ2-3,TRBV7-9,TGTGCCAGCAGCCCCCCTGGAGGGGGGGATACGCAGTATTTT,CASSPPGGGDTQYF
TRBD1,many,TRBJ2-4,TRBV4-3,TGCGCCAGCAGCCAAGAAGGGGGCAACATTCAGTACTTC,CASSQEGGNIQYF
TRBD2,many,TRBJ2-5,TRBV20-1,TGCAGTGCTAGACCAACTAGCGGGGGGGGACGAGAGACCCAGTACTTC,CSARPTSGGGRETQYF
TRBD1,few,TRBJ1-4,TRBV28,TGTGCCAGCAGTCCCAGAGACAGGGTGGGGGAAAAACTGTTTTTT,CASSPRDRVGEKLFF
-,-,TRBJ2-1,TRBV7-8,TGTGCCAGCAGCTTTGGGGGCTACTCCTACAATGAGCAGTTCTTC,CASSFGGYSYNEQFF
-,few,TRBJ2-1,TRBV20-1,TGCAGTGCTAGTTTTGGATCAGATGAGCAGTTCTTC,CSASFGSDEQFF
-,few,TRBJ2-3,TRBV19,TGTGCCAGTAGTCACCGGTGGGATACGCAGTATTTT,CASSHRWDTQYF
-,-,TRBJ1-2,TRBV12-3/TRBV12-4,TGTGCCAGTAACCCTGTCCCCGGACCCTATGGCTACACCTTC,CASNPVPGPYGYTF
-,few,TRBJ2-5,TRBV5-4,TGTGCCAGCAGCTTGGGGACAGACCAAGAGACCCAGTACTTC,CASSLGTDQETQYF
-,-,TRBJ2-5,TRBV28,TGTGCCAGCAGGTTTGGAGGGGGCCGGGAGACCCAGTACTTC,CASRFGGGRETQYF
TRBD1,once,TRBJ1-2,TRBV5-1,TGCGCCAGCAGTAGAGGACGGGACAGGGTCGACTATGGCTACACCTTC,CASSRGRDRVDYGYTF
TRBD1,-,TRBJ2-5,TRBV20-1,TGCAGTGCCCAAGACCCGGACAGGGGGGGAGAGACCCAGTACTTC,CSAQDPDRGGETQYF
-,few,TRBJ2-4,TRBV7-2,TGTGCCAGCAGCTTAGTTGACGCTGGAAACATTCAGTACTTC,CASSLVDAGNIQYF
TRBD1,many,TRBJ1-1,TRBV12-3/TRBV12-4,TGTGCCAGCAGTTTAGGGGACAGGGGGCCCACTGAAGCTTTCTTT,CASSLGDRGPTEAFF
TRBD1,-,TRBJ1-5,TRBV12-3/TRBV12-4,TGTGCCAGCAGTTTAACAGGGGGTCATCAGCCCCAGCATTTT,CASSLTGGHQPQHF
-,few,TRBJ1-4,TRBV4-1,TGCGCCAGCACCCGACAGAGTAAGAATGAAAAACTGTTTTTT,CASTRQSKNEKLFF
TRBD2,-,TRBJ2-3,TRBV4-1,TGCGCCAGCAACGCGGGAGGGGGTGACACAGATACGCAGTATTTT,CASNAGGGDTDTQYF
TRBD2,many,TRBJ2-3,TRBV10-3,TGTGCCATCAAGACTAGCGGGGGCACAGATACGCAGTATTTT,CAIKTSGGTDTQYF
-,few,TRBJ2-3,TRBV6-6,TGTGCCAGCAGTTACCGAACTACCACAGATACGCAGTATTTT,CASSYRTTTDTQYF
TRBD2,few,TRBJ2-5,TRBV7-2,TGTGCCAGCAGCTTAGCGGGACTAGCGGGGGCGGAGACCCAGTACTTC,CASSLAGLAGAETQYF
TRBD2,few,TRBJ2-7,TRBV6-5,TGTGCCAGCAGTTACTCCAGGCGGGGGAAGGGGCGCGAGCAGTACTTC,CASSYSRRGKGREQYF
-,few,TRBJ1-4,TRBV7-2,TGTGCCAGCAGCTTAGACGGACAGCGTAATGAAAAACTGTTTTTT,CASSLDGQRNEKLFF
-,-,TRBJ2-2,TRBV5-1,TGCGCCAGCAGGATACAGGGCCTCGCCACCGGGGAGCTGTTTTTT,CASRIQGLATGELFF
TRBD1,-,TRBJ2-1,TRBV5-1,TGCGCCAGCAGCTTGGGGACAGGGGGGTCCCGAGAGTCCTACAATGAGCAGTTCTTC,CASSLGTGGSRESYNEQFF
TRBD2,-,TRBJ2-6,TRBV7-8,TGTGCCAGCAGCCTAGGGACTATGGTTGGGGCCAACGTCCTGACTTTC,CASSLGTMVGANVLTF
-,-,TRBJ1-4,TRBV19,TGTGCCAGTAGTATGGCGACAGCAACTAATGAAAAACTGTTTTTT,CASSMATATNEKLFF
-,-,TRBJ2-5,TRBV20-1,TGCAGTGCTAGAGATCTCGGGGTAGAAGAGACCCAGTACTTC,CSARDLGVEETQYF
-,-,TRBJ1-5,TRBV4-1,TGCGCCAGCACCCCGCTGGGGGGCCTTAGCAATCAGCCCCAGCATTTT,CASTPLGGLSNQPQHF
-,-,TRBJ1-1,TRBV29-1,TGCAGCGTGCATCCGGGACGGCAAGAAGCTTTCTTT,CSVHPGRQEAFF
-,few,TRBJ1-1,TRBV5-1,TGCGCCAGCAAGACGGGACAAGTGAACACTGAAGCTTTCTTT,CASKTGQVNTEAFF
-,-,TRBJ2-7,TRBV2,TGTGCCAGCAAACCCTTCTCCTACGAGCAGTACTTC,CASKPFSYEQYF
-,many,TRBJ2-5,TRBV3-1,TGTGCCAGCAGCCAGGGCCCGAGAGTTGAGACCCAGTACTTC,CASSQGPRVETQYF
TRBD1,-,TRBJ2-1,TRBV15,TGTGCCACCAGCAGCAAGGGGGCCCCCGGTTGGAATGAGCAGTTCTTC,CATSSKGAPGWNEQFF
TRBD2,few,TRBJ2-7,TRBV5-1,TGCGCCAGCAGCCCCGGGAGGGGGGACGAGCAGTACTTC,CASSPGRGDEQYF
-,-,TRBJ1-2,TRBV5-1,TGCGCCAGCAGCTTGGAAGGCGGGACATCTGGCTACACCTTC,CASSLEGGTSGYTF
TRBD1,-,TRBJ1-2,TRBV7-2,TGTGCCAGCAGCTTAGACAGGGGGCGGGTCTATGGCTACACCTTC,CASSLDRGRVYGYTF
-,many,TRBJ2-7,TRBV7-2,TGTGCCAGCAGCCTTGTTCTCGGGAACTACGAGCAGTACTTC,CASSLVLGNYEQYF